This T cell receptor (beta chain) was observed in a study of blood T cells in healthy people across ages. For the study at large: Researchers report that template switching captured about one barcoded beta molecule per two T cells.

Sample-barcoded 5' priming and a J-beta primer mix drove a second PCR of roughly 6 to 12 cycles. A single record per CDR3 protein comes from TCRdb applying MiXCR to the 5' RACE reads. The table lists 800,000 or so distinct CDR3 sequences, 20% to 25% of them singletons. In its sample, this clonotype was seen many times. Looked up from germline, CDR1 is SQVTM and CDR2 is ANQGSEA. CDR3 length: 10 residues. V lost 4 bases and J 5 bases, leaving 3 bases between the germline ends. The data were also submitted as part of a second study, on T cells of mothers and their children. That paper adds: The people who donated were three healthy Caucasian mothers and their six children. Mother-child pairs who were related displayed a slightly higher overlap than unrelated pairs, a difference that was non-significant.

The chain has TRBV29-1 and TRBJ2-1, with D unresolved. The receptor was isolated from a boy younger than 18 in good health. Material: blood. CDR3 loop: CSVGDNEQFF. The CDR3 DNA reads as TGCAGCGTTGGGGACAATGAGCAGTTCTTC.